A selection of T cell receptor beta chains follows, all from one sample in a study of T cell responses to AZD1222 COVID-19 vaccine. The repertoire was sequenced with immunoSEQ multiplex PCR; TCRdb's copy has only in-frame clones and lacks some. The sample includes 200,000 or so clones, roughly 93% of them seen just once. Sequencing was performed on peripheral blood, taken on day 0 of AZD1222 vaccination. The receptors come from an adult in good health. CDR3s include the opening cysteine and the closing phenylalanine or tryptophan. The order of the fields is CDR3 DNA, CDR3 protein, clone size, J gene, D gene, V gene. A D gene is named only where the DNA matches it firmly. Part of the rows lack a size; the others show once, few, many or a class for expanded clones.

TGTGCCAGCAGTTTATTGGGCAGGGACACAGATACGCAGTATTTT,CASSLLGRDTDTQYF,NA,TRBJ2-3,NA,TRBV27
TGTGCCAGCAGCCCCGGACTAGCGGGAGGCTCCTACGAGCAGTACTTC,CASSPGLAGGSYEQYF,NA,TRBJ2-7,TRBD2,TRBV3-1/TRBV3-2
TGCACCAGCAGCCAAGATCGGGGGGACGAGCAGTACTTC,CTSSQDRGDEQYF,NA,TRBJ2-7,NA,TRBV1
TGTGCCAGCAGCTTAGGCGACGGGAGGGGGACTGAAGCTTTCTTT,CASSLGDGRGTEAFF,NA,TRBJ1-1,NA,TRBV13
TGTGCCAGCAGCGGGGGCGCGGGGTCCTCTGGAAACACCATATATTTT,CASSGGAGSSGNTIYF,NA,TRBJ1-3,NA,TRBV9
TGTGCCAGCAGGGGGACGAAAGGTGAAAGGGGGCCCCAGCATTTT,CASRGTKGERGPQHF,NA,TRBJ1-5,NA,TRBV2
TGTGCCAGCAGTGACTCCCCGAGAGACGAGCAGTTCTTC,CASSDSPRDEQFF,NA,TRBJ2-1,NA,TRBV6-4
TGTGCCAGCAGCCGCCGGGTTGAGGGAGGGCTGTTTTTT,CASSRRVEGGLFF,NA,TRBJ2-2,NA,TRBV9
TGTGCCAGCTCACCTTCTCTAGCGGGAGCTTCCTACAATGAGCAGTTCTTC,CASSPSLAGASYNEQFF,few,TRBJ2-1,TRBD2,TRBV18
TGTGCCAGTAGTCCCCGGGACAGGGGCCGTCTCCGCGAATTCTCTGGGGCCAACGTCCTGACTTTC,CASSPRDRGRLREFSGANVLTF,NA,TRBJ2-6,TRBD1,TRBV19
TGTGCCACCAGTTCAGGGCGAGGGGCTAACTATGGCTACACCTTC,CATSSGRGANYGYTF,NA,TRBJ1-2,NA,TRBV15
TGTGCCAGCAGTTCACGACTAGCGGGAGGGTACCGGGATGAGCAGTTCTTC,CASSSRLAGGYRDEQFF,NA,TRBJ2-1,TRBD2,TRBV28
TGCGCCAGCAGCTGGGCCGGGACAGGGAACTACGAGCAGTACTTC,CASSWAGTGNYEQYF,NA,TRBJ2-7,TRBD1,TRBV5-1
TGTGCCACCAGTGACCCGAGACTAGTCATCCATGAGCAGTTCTTC,CATSDPRLVIHEQFF,NA,TRBJ2-1,NA,TRBV24-1
TGCGCCAGCAGCTCCTGGACTAGCGGAAGCTCCTACAATGAGCAGTTCTTC,CASSSWTSGSSYNEQFF,NA,TRBJ2-1,TRBD2,TRBV5-1
TGTGCCACCAGTGCCCGGGACAGGGGTCCCGGGGAGCTGTTTTTT,CATSARDRGPGELFF,NA,TRBJ2-2,TRBD1,TRBV24-1
TGTGCCAGTAGTATGATAGATCAGCCCCAGCATTTT,CASSMIDQPQHF,NA,TRBJ1-5,NA,TRBV19
TGTGCCAGCAGCTTAACTCCTAACCTCTACAATGAGCAGTTCTTC,CASSLTPNLYNEQFF,once,TRBJ2-1,NA,TRBV7-8
TGTGCCAGCAGCCCCCGTCAGGGTCCTGGAAACACCATATATTTT,CASSPRQGPGNTIYF,NA,TRBJ1-3,NA,TRBV7-6
TGTGCCAGCAGTTTTTCCGGGAGAATAACCAAAAACATTCAGTACTTC,CASSFSGRITKNIQYF,NA,TRBJ2-4,NA,TRBV27
TGTGCCAGCAGTTCGAAGACAGGGGTTAATGAAAAACTGTTTTTT,CASSSKTGVNEKLFF,NA,TRBJ1-4,TRBD1,TRBV28
TGTGCCAGCAGTGGCGGGACAGGGACTAAGACTGGAAACACCATATATTTT,CASSGGTGTKTGNTIYF,once,TRBJ1-3,TRBD1,TRBV25-1
TGCAGTGCCCTGGACAGGTACGAGCAGTACTTC,CSALDRYEQYF,once,TRBJ2-7,TRBD1,TRBV20-1
TGTGCCTGGAGTGAAGACAGCCGGGCTTTGCCCCAGCATTTT,CAWSEDSRALPQHF,NA,TRBJ1-5,NA,TRBV30
TGCAGCGTTGTTGCCCGGGATCGCGGTCGAAATGAAAAACTGTTTTTT,CSVVARDRGRNEKLFF,NA,TRBJ1-4,NA,TRBV29-1
TGTGCCAGCAGACCCCAGGGGGGCGGTCGGCAGCCCCAGCATTTT,CASRPQGGGRQPQHF,NA,TRBJ1-5,TRBD1,TRBV6-5
TGTGCCAGCAGTATAAGGACCGGGACAGGGGATGACAATCAGCCCCAGCATTTT,CASSIRTGTGDDNQPQHF,NA,TRBJ1-5,TRBD1,TRBV27
TGTGCCAGTAGTATTGAGTCCTACAATGAGCAGTTCTTC,CASSIESYNEQFF,NA,TRBJ2-1,NA,TRBV19
TGTGCCACCAGTGACGCTACAGGGTTCTATGGCTACACCTTC,CATSDATGFYGYTF,NA,TRBJ1-2,NA,TRBV24-1
TGTGCCAGCAGAATATCAGGGGCTTTCAGCGAGGAAGCTTTCTTT,CASRISGAFSEEAFF,NA,TRBJ1-1,NA,TRBV6-5
TGTGCCAGCAGCTTGGGAGCAGTCACAGGGGCTGGCGGCTACACCTTC,CASSLGAVTGAGGYTF,NA,TRBJ1-2,TRBD1,TRBV5-5
TGTGCCATGAGCTTAGCGGGAGGGCCCTACGAGCAGTACTTC,CAMSLAGGPYEQYF,NA,TRBJ2-7,TRBD2,TRBV5-4
TGTGCCAGCAGCTTTGAGCCCGGGTCGGGATCACCCCTCCACTTT,CASSFEPGSGSPLHF,NA,TRBJ1-6,NA,TRBV5-8
TGTGCCAGCAGTGAAGCGCGGGGCAGGGAAGCCGAGCAGTACTTC,CASSEARGREAEQYF,NA,TRBJ2-7,NA,TRBV2
TGTGCCAGCAGTTTATCAATTCAGACAGGGGTCGGCTACACCTTC,CASSLSIQTGVGYTF,NA,TRBJ1-2,TRBD1,TRBV27
TGTGCCAGCAGAGCCCACAACGCTCTGGGACAGGGGGCGAGGAGCTACACCTTC,CASRAHNALGQGARSYTF,NA,TRBJ1-2,TRBD1,TRBV28
TGCAGTGCTAGTCAAGGGACAGAGAATTCACCCCTCCACTTT,CSASQGTENSPLHF,NA,TRBJ1-6,TRBD1,TRBV20-1
TGTGCCAGCATCCCGGGACAGGGGATCTACGAGCAGTACTTC,CASIPGQGIYEQYF,NA,TRBJ2-7,TRBD1,TRBV2
TGTGCCAGCAGCTTAAACGGGGGGGCGGGACAACTCTACGAGCAGTACTTC,CASSLNGGAGQLYEQYF,NA,TRBJ2-7,TRBD2,TRBV11-2
TGTGCCAGCAGTCCCTACCCGGACAGGGTAAGCGAGCAGTACTTC,CASSPYPDRVSEQYF,NA,TRBJ2-7,TRBD1,TRBV3-1/TRBV3-2
TGTGCCAGCATCCCAGGGACTAGCGGGAGTGGCGAGCAGTACTTC,CASIPGTSGSGEQYF,few,TRBJ2-7,TRBD2,TRBV11-2